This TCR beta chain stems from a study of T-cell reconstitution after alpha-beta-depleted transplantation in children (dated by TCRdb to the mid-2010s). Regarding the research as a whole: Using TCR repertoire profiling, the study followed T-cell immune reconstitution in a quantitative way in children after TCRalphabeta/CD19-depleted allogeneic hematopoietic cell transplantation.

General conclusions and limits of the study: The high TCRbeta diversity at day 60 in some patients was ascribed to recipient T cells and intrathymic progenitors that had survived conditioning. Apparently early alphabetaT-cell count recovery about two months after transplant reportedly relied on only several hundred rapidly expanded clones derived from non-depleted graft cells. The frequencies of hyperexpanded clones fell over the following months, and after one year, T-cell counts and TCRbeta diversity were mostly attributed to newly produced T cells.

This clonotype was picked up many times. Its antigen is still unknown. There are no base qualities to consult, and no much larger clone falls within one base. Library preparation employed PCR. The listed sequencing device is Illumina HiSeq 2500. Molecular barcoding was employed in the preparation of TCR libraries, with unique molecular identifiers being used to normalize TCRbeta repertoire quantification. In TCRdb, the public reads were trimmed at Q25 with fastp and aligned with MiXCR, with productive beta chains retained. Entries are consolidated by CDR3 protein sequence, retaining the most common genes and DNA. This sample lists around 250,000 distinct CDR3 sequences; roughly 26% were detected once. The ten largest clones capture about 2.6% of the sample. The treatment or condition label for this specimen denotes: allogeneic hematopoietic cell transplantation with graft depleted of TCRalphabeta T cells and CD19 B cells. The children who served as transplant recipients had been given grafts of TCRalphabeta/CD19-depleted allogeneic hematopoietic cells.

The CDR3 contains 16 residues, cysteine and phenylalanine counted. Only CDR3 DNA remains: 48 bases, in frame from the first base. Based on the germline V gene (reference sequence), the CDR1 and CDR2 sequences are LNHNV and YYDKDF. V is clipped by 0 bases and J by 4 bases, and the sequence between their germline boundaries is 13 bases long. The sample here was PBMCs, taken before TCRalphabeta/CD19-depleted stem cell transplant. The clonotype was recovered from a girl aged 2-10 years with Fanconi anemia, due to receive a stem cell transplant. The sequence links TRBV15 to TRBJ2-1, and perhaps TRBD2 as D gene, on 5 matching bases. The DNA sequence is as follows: TGTGCCACCAGCAGAGATGGGAGTACCTATTACAATGAGCAGTTCTTC. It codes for CATSRDGSTYYNEQFF.